This entry describes one T cell receptor beta chain. Its target is not known. This entry comes from a study of regulatory and conventional T cells in RAG deficiency. General study findings and limits: Omenn patients showed >90% Treg-Tconv overlap and shorter CDR3 lengths. RAG-deficient patients showed markedly lower Shannon entropy and higher Simpson indices than control T-cell subsets. Compared with controls, unique Treg TCR beta sequences dropped around 110-fold in Omenn syndrome and CID/AS.

The CDR3 sequence is 14 residues long. Germline V CDR1 and CDR2: SGHVS, FQNEAQ. V was clipped by 5 bases and J by 3 bases, with 14 bases between them. Data came from immunoSEQ multiplex PCR; TCRdb stores just in-frame clones and leaves some out. The sample lists tens of thousands of clones; 80% to 90% were seen once. Separately, the same data were catalogued under a study of regulatory T cells. That publication notes: The primer mix had 52 TRBV and 13 TRBJ primers.

Material: CD8+ T cells sorted from blood. The chain has TRBV7-8 and TRBJ2-7; TRBD1 or TRBD2 may be the D gene (5 bases each). The clonotype comes from a human donor in good health. CDR3 residues: CASSERDRNYEQYF. The CDR3 DNA reads TGTGCCAGCAGCGAGAGGGACCGCAACTACGAGCAGTACTTC.